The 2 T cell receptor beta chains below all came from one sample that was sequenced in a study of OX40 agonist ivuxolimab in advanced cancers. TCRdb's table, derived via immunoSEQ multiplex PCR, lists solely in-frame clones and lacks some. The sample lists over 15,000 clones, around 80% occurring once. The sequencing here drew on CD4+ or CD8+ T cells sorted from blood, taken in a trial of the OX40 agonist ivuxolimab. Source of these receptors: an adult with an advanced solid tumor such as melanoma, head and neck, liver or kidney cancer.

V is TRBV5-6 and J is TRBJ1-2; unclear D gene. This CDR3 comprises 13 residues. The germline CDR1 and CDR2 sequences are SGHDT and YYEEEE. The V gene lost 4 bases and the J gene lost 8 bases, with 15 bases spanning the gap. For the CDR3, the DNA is TGTGCCAGCAGCCCGGGTTCTCACCTAGGCTACACCTTC. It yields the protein CASSPGSHLGYTF.

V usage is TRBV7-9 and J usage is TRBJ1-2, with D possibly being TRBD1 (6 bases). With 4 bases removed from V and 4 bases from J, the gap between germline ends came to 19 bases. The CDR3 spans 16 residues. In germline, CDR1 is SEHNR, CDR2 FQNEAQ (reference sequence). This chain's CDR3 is CASSYKNREALYGYTF. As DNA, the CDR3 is TGTGCCAGCAGCTACAAAAACAGGGAAGCCCTCTATGGCTACACCTTC.